Listed below are T cell receptor beta chains from one sample, sequenced in a study of CD4 T cells in relation to SARS-CoV-2 and coronaviruses. TCRdb's copy holds only in-frame clones and misses some; the assay was immunoSEQ multiplex PCR. The repertoire holds more than 55,000 clones, with more than 80% as singletons. The sample was memory CD4+ T cells from PBMCs. These receptors originate from a human donor in good health. CDR3s include the opening cysteine and the closing phenylalanine or tryptophan. Each record gives: D gene, V gene, J gene, clone size, CDR3 protein, CDR3 DNA. A D gene is named only where the DNA matches it firmly. For some rows the clone size is stated as once, few or many, or as a class when expanded; others skip it.

d_call: NA
v_call: TRBV18
j_call: TRBJ2-3
clone_size: NA
cdr3_aa: CASSPSLMGRKRDTQYF
cdr3_nt: TGTGCCAGCTCACCAAGTCTGATGGGGCGCAAACGAGATACGCAGTATTTT

d_call: TRBD2
v_call: TRBV15
j_call: TRBJ2-4
clone_size: NA
cdr3_aa: CATSRGSSGKDIQYF
cdr3_nt: TGTGCCACCAGCAGAGGTTCTAGCGGGAAGGACATTCAGTACTTC

d_call: TRBD2
v_call: TRBV30
j_call: TRBJ2-1
clone_size: NA
cdr3_aa: CAWSRGLAGVSEQFF
cdr3_nt: TGTGCCTGGAGTCGGGGACTAGCGGGAGTTAGTGAGCAGTTCTTC

d_call: NA
v_call: TRBV13
j_call: TRBJ1-4
clone_size: NA
cdr3_aa: CASSLGMKGREKLFF
cdr3_nt: TGTGCCAGCAGCTTAGGTATGAAGGGTAGGGAAAAACTGTTTTTT

d_call: NA
v_call: TRBV7-9
j_call: TRBJ2-3
clone_size: NA
cdr3_aa: CASSQETPPDTQYF
cdr3_nt: TGTGCCAGCAGCCAGGAAACTCCCCCAGATACGCAGTATTTT

d_call: TRBD1
v_call: TRBV27
j_call: TRBJ2-7
clone_size: NA
cdr3_aa: CASSEMGQNTYEQYF
cdr3_nt: TGTGCCAGCAGCGAGATGGGACAGAACACCTACGAGCAGTACTTC

d_call: NA
v_call: TRBV3-1/TRBV3-2
j_call: TRBJ1-3
clone_size: NA
cdr3_aa: CASSLRTVGNTIYF
cdr3_nt: TGTGCCAGCAGCCTGCGGACAGTTGGAAACACCATATATTTT

d_call: NA
v_call: TRBV19
j_call: TRBJ2-7
clone_size: NA
cdr3_aa: CASRDGGPGEQYF
cdr3_nt: TGTGCCAGCCGAGATGGAGGGCCGGGCGAGCAGTACTTC

d_call: NA
v_call: TRBV28
j_call: TRBJ2-5
clone_size: NA
cdr3_aa: CASSYQETQYF
cdr3_nt: TGTGCCAGCAGTTACCAAGAGACCCAGTACTTC

d_call: NA
v_call: TRBV5-1
j_call: TRBJ1-2
clone_size: NA
cdr3_aa: CASSLQAPYGYTF
cdr3_nt: TGCGCCAGCAGCCTACAGGCCCCCTATGGCTACACCTTC

d_call: NA
v_call: TRBV5-1
j_call: TRBJ2-2
clone_size: NA
cdr3_aa: CASSVTRTGELFF
cdr3_nt: TGCGCCAGCAGCGTCACCAGGACCGGGGAGCTGTTTTTT

d_call: NA
v_call: TRBV24-1
j_call: TRBJ2-3
clone_size: NA
cdr3_aa: CATSGGGTDTQYF
cdr3_nt: TGTGCCACCAGCGGGGGCGGCACAGATACGCAGTATTTT

d_call: NA
v_call: TRBV28
j_call: TRBJ1-5
clone_size: NA
cdr3_aa: CASSLPSRNQPQHF
cdr3_nt: TGTGCCAGCAGTTTACCCAGCCGCAATCAGCCCCAGCATTTT

d_call: NA
v_call: TRBV7-2
j_call: TRBJ1-5
clone_size: NA
cdr3_aa: CASSLRFGGQPQHF
cdr3_nt: TGTGCCAGCAGCTTACGATTCGGAGGTCAGCCCCAGCATTTT

d_call: TRBD1
v_call: TRBV6-5
j_call: TRBJ1-5
clone_size: few
cdr3_aa: CASSSDRGSNQPQHF
cdr3_nt: TGTGCCAGCAGTTCCGACAGGGGAAGCAATCAGCCCCAGCATTTT

d_call: NA
v_call: TRBV18
j_call: TRBJ1-1
clone_size: NA
cdr3_aa: CASSPRTARRDTEAFF
cdr3_nt: TGTGCCAGCTCACCACGGACAGCGAGGCGGGACACTGAAGCTTTCTTT

d_call: NA
v_call: TRBV5-1
j_call: TRBJ2-6
clone_size: NA
cdr3_aa: CASSLGGSGANVLTF
cdr3_nt: TGCGCCAGCAGCTTGGGAGGGAGTGGGGCCAACGTCCTGACTTTC

d_call: NA
v_call: TRBV19
j_call: TRBJ2-2
clone_size: NA
cdr3_aa: CASSIGIGKANTGELFF
cdr3_nt: TGTGCCAGTAGTATAGGGATCGGAAAGGCGAACACCGGGGAGCTGTTTTTT

d_call: NA
v_call: TRBV27
j_call: TRBJ2-5
clone_size: NA
cdr3_aa: CASSSGGTYQETQYF
cdr3_nt: TGTGCCAGCAGTTCTGGCGGGACGTACCAAGAGACCCAGTACTTC

d_call: NA
v_call: TRBV7-2
j_call: TRBJ2-3
clone_size: NA
cdr3_aa: CASSQGFRTDTQYF
cdr3_nt: TGTGCCAGCAGCCAGGGGTTTCGCACAGATACGCAGTATTTT

d_call: TRBD1
v_call: TRBV28
j_call: TRBJ1-1
clone_size: once
cdr3_aa: CASNLDRVATEAFF
cdr3_nt: TGTGCCAGCAACCTGGACAGGGTGGCCACTGAAGCTTTCTTT